Sequencing of this T cell receptor (beta chain) was carried out in a study of blood T cells in healthy people across ages (dated by TCRdb to about 2015). In terms of the full investigation: In model experiments, template switching captured about one uniquely barcoded TCR beta cDNA molecule for every two T cells. The study measured age-related changes in TCR beta repertoire diversity using deep sequencing normalized with unique cDNA molecular identifiers. Four age groups were formed from the donors: young (average approximately 15 years), middle-aged (approximately 39), aged (62) and long-lived (around 82). Donors of different ages were randomly distributed across sequencing lanes to avoid experimental bias. Using the same blood draw, the study looked at two additional independent replicas of 1 million unique cDNA reads for two donors, one aged 18 to 30 and the other aged 80 or older. The research as a whole found: A strong correlation was found between observed TCR beta diversity and the percentage of naive T cells measured by flow cytometry. Observed TCR beta diversity per million T cells fell roughly linearly with age, and a significant reduction was already apparent by age roughly 40. Estimates of total diversity based on one million sequenced T cells were regarded as lower bounds and as underestimates. Compared with the aged group, the long-lived group had more naive CD4+ T cells, fewer expanded clones and increased TCR diversity, a pattern suggesting age selection. Because profiling used bulk unsorted PBMCs, naive and antigen-experienced compartments could not be compared conclusively. Because donor CMV infection status was unknown, age-related changes in expanded clonotypes were potentially confounded.

V and J lose 0 bases and 3 bases, and a span of 15 bases separates them. CDR3 length: 16 amino acids, cysteine to phenylalanine. Only the CDR3 DNA is retained, 48 bases long and in frame from the first base. CDR1 DFQATT and CDR2 SNEGSKA were looked up in the germline V gene (reference sequence). Donors were 35 to 40 systemically healthy Caucasian individuals from Russia aged roughly 6 to 95 years. Around 9.8 milliliters of peripheral blood were collected from each donor into EDTA-treated Vacutainer tubes. Ficoll-Paque density-gradient centrifugation was used to isolate PBMCs, with at least 6.5 million per sample. Trizol reagent was used to extract total RNA from PBMCs, with at least 5.5 micrograms per sample. For every donor, an aliquot of PBMCs went through flow cytometry to measure the percentages of naive CD45RAhigh/CD27high T cells. Libraries came from 5' RACE. The listed sequencing device is Illumina HiSeq 2500. The second PCR ran for about 6 to 11 cycles and used a J-beta primer mix along with a sample-barcoded 5' primer. A unique molecular identifier was introduced onto each TCR beta cDNA molecule by a template-switch 5' adaptor carrying 12 random nucleotides. Each sample yielded at least 3 million CDR3-containing paired-end reads. First-strand cDNA was synthesized from all RNA with the Mint cDNA synthesis kit, primed by a TRBC-specific oligonucleotide. Following uracil-DNA glycosylase treatment, all cDNA underwent a first 18-cycle PCR with the universal primers M1SS and BC2_uni_R. Turning to the authors' computational methods: For normalization, 1 million high-quality reads were randomly selected from each sample, with every read carrying a distinct molecular identifier. Reads with shared molecular identifiers were discarded instead of being binned into consensus sequences. MiTCR, run with a Q25 quality threshold and the strictest error-elimination algorithm, handled CDR3 identification, clonotype clustering and error correction. A nonparametric unseen species model with Euler transformation was used to estimate a lower bound on total TCR beta diversity. Using fastp at Q25 and MiXCR, TCRdb reprocessed the public reads and kept productive beta chains. Identical CDR3 protein sequences are pooled into one entry, listed with their most common genes and DNA. The V and J calls were not made by the authors but by TCRdb's processing. This sample holds roughly 700,000 distinct CDR3 sequences; approximately 49% were observed only once. Of the sample, about a third is held by the ten largest clones.

Worth noting for this clonotype: The target of this receptor is not known. Per-nucleotide qualities are absent, and no much larger clonotype sits a single base away.

The clonotype originates from a woman aged 55-70 years in good health. The sequenced material came from blood. Recombination linked TRBV20-1 to TRBJ2-1; there is no confident call for the D gene. The CDR3 protein: CSARDPSADGYNEQFF. DNA sequence: TGCAGTGCTAGAGATCCCAGCGCCGATGGCTACAATGAGCAGTTCTTC.